The 2 T cell receptor beta chains reported below all come from one sample, sequenced in a study of T cell repertoires in cytomegalovirus infection. TCRdb re-derived calls from the reads in MiXCR, one entry per CDR3 protein. The table shows 150,000 to 200,000 distinct CDR3 sequences, with roughly 9.8% occurring only once. What was sequenced was PBMCs. All receptors come from a human donor in good health (CMV status not recorded). Some clones in this sample may be carry-over from other donors' samples.

Only a few counts were recorded for this clonotype. Written as DNA, the CDR3 is TGTGCCAGCAGTTTTCGGGGACTAGCAACCAATGAGCAGTTCTTC. It encodes CASSFRGLATNEQFF. This chain joins TRBV6-2 or TRBV6-3 and TRBJ2-1; 9 bases are shared with TRBD2. V was pared by 4 bases and J by 6 bases, with 7 bases of the junction left unmatched. Germline values: CDR1 MNHEY, CDR2 SVGEGT. The CDR3 contains 15 residues.

This clonotype appeared a few times. The rearrangement joins TRBV5-4 to TRBJ1-1; D is undetermined. Germline loops: CDR1 SGHNT, CDR2 YYREEE (reference sequence). CDR3 length: 13 amino acids. Trimming removed 3 bases from V and 1 base from J, with 7 bases in between. CDR3 DNA sequence: TGTGCCAGCAGCTCCGTCCAGAACACTGAAGCTTTCTTT. Protein product: CASSSVQNTEAFF.